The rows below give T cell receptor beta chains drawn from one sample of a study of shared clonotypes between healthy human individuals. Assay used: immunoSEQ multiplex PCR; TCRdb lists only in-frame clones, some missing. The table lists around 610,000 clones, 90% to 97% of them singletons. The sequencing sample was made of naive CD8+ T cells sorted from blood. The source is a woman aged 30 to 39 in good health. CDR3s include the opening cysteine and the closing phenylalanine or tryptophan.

CASSATYNEQFF	12	TRBJ2-1	TRBV2
CSVEYPGLAGGVSAYEQYF	19	TRBJ2-7	TRBV29-1
CASSLASVSNTEAFF	15	TRBJ1-1	TRBV5-1
CASSPAGVAEAFF	13	TRBJ1-1	TRBV7-3
CASSLSETQYF	11	TRBJ2-5	TRBV11-2
CASTQQGIPEAFF	13	TRBJ1-1	TRBV7-9
CASSHRLAGEDYEQYF	16	TRBJ2-7	TRBV5-1
CASSSDNGTGKGYTF	15	TRBJ1-2	TRBV5-1
CASSGSGARGYTF	13	TRBJ1-2	TRBV7-8
CAWRLAGALSYNEQFF	16	TRBJ2-1	TRBV30
CASRAGQGVLYNEQFF	16	TRBJ2-1	TRBV27
CASRKVRDRFYEQYF	15	TRBJ2-7	TRBV28
CASSQSGLAGADTQYF	16	TRBJ2-3	TRBV4-1
CASLDRSYEQYF	12	.	TRBV7-9
CASSGNQPQHF	11	TRBJ1-5	TRBV2
CASSLKGRSQPQHF	14	TRBJ1-5	TRBV5-6
CASSSRDRDYEQYF	14	TRBJ2-7	TRBV7-2
CASSLRPSSYEQYF	14	TRBJ2-7	TRBV27
CASSLEFGRGREQFF	15	TRBJ2-1	TRBV5-1
CASSVGATTYEQYF	14	TRBJ2-7	TRBV10-2
CASSTPGLDVYWSYEQYF	18	TRBJ2-7	TRBV5-4
CASSLGTAYEQFF	13	TRBJ2-1	TRBV9
CASSLAGSNEKLFF	14	TRBJ1-4	TRBV5-5
CAWSYMEDYEQYF	13	TRBJ2-7	TRBV30
CASSEVRGAAAQPQHF	16	TRBJ1-5	TRBV2
CASSTGRNEQFF	12	TRBJ2-1	TRBV27
CASSQERGTDTQYF	14	TRBJ2-3	TRBV4-2
CASRPGNGIVEQYF	14	TRBJ2-7	TRBV19
CASSLEGGIETQYF	14	TRBJ2-5	TRBV7-8
CASTGRGFADTQYF	14	TRBJ2-3	TRBV6-6
CASSLAPPLLPQHF	14	TRBJ1-5	TRBV7-9
CASRRDGVYEQYF	13	TRBJ2-7	TRBV27
CASSLGLHEQYF	12	TRBJ2-7	TRBV7-2
CASSELPGLPTMDTQYF	17	TRBJ2-3	TRBV5-6
CASSQEGGANQPQHF	15	TRBJ1-5	TRBV4-1
CASSQGSGDLWAETQYF	17	TRBJ2-5	TRBV4-1
CASSDSQGVDEQYF	14	TRBJ2-7	TRBV10-1
CASSLVASGGDRETQYF	17	TRBJ2-5	TRBV13
CASSLSGGGPGAGANVLTF	19	TRBJ2-6	TRBV27
CASRGNTSGVLSTDTQYF	18	TRBJ2-3	TRBV6-4
CASSPLPGRGGYTF	14	TRBJ1-2	TRBV7-9
CASSTGGSGELFF	13	TRBJ2-2	TRBV6-5
CATSSNRTTYEQYF	14	TRBJ2-7	TRBV15
CASSFWVGSSYNEQFF	16	TRBJ2-1	TRBV5-6